The 28 T cell receptor beta chains in this list originate from one sample, sequenced in a study of naive and memory T cell subsets. The library had UMIs added by 3' ligation of an oligonucleotide to TCR cDNA. Amplification of ligated cDNA took four PCR rounds with SP2 and nested alpha and beta constant primers. MiXCR, run by TCRdb on the UMI-ligation and nested PCR reads, gives a single entry per CDR3 protein. Among fewer than 30,000 distinct CDR3 sequences listed, 4% to 6.5% were seen once. Specimen: blood. All receptors come from an adult in good health.

This clonotype was seen many times. V usage is TRBV29-1 and J usage is TRBJ2-7; 8 bases align to TRBD2. Germline values: CDR1 SQVTM, CDR2 ANQGSEA. The CDR3 runs to 14 residues. V shed 7 bases, J shed 6 bases, and the junction held 14 bases outside the gene matches. CDR3 coding DNA: TGCAGCGCTGCGTCCCCGGGAGGGAATGGCGAGCAGTACTTC. Translating it yields CSAASPGGNGEQYF.

Many counts were recorded for this clonotype. The gene calls are TRBV29-1 and TRBJ2-3; tentatively, D is TRBD2 (6 bases). The germline CDR1 and CDR2 sequences are SQVTM and ANQGSEA. Trimming removed 5 bases at V and 2 bases at J, with 20 bases between. The length of the CDR3 is 16 residues. DNA for the CDR3: TGCAGCGTTTATTCCCCGGCGGGGCTACACACAGATACGCAGTATTTT. Translated, it gives CSVYSPAGLHTDTQYF.

This clonotype ranks as medium-sized. V is TRBV6-5 and J is TRBJ2-2; D is unclear. The CDR3 totals 12 residues. Germline CDR1 and CDR2: MNHEY and SVGAGI. The ends were cut back, 6 bases at V and 4 bases at J, with 6 bases in the middle. Here the CDR3 reads CASSKGTGELFF. The CDR3 DNA follows: TGTGCCAGCAGCAAAGGCACCGGGGAGCTGTTTTTT.

This clonotype was picked up many times. The V call is TRBV6-2 or TRBV6-3, the J call TRBJ2-7; D not certain. The CDR3 totals 13 residues. Germline V gene lookup returns CDR1 MNHEY and CDR2 SVGEGT. Trimming left V 1 base short and J 2 bases short, with 6 bases between. CDR3 in amino acids: CASSYLGTYEQYF. Written as DNA, the CDR3 is TGTGCCAGCAGTTACTTGGGAACCTACGAGCAGTACTTC.

This clonotype was seen repeatedly, ten times or more. One end of the junction fails to match germline, which may point to a read error. The chain links TRBV7-7 to TRBJ1-4; maybe TRBD1 (5 bases). The CDR3 covers 13 residues. CDR1 is SSHAT, CDR2 FNYEAQ, per germline (reference sequence). CDR3 nucleotide sequence: TGTGCTAGCAGCTTGGGGGAGAATGAAAAACTGTTTTTT. Translated: CASSLGENEKLFF. The variable domain in full, completed from reference TRBV7-7 and TRBJ1-4, reads GAGVSQSPRYKVTKRGQDVTLRCDPISSHATLYWYQQALGQGPEFLTYFNYEAQPDKSGLPSDRFSAERPEGSISTLTIQRTEQRDSAMYRCASSLGENEKLFFGSGTQLSVL.

This clonotype was detected ten times or more. The chain uses TRBV30 and TRBJ1-3; D call uncertain. Germline CDR1 reads GTSNPN; CDR2 reads SVGIG (reference sequence). V was shortened by 4 bases and J by 0 bases, with 10 bases between the two germline ends. The CDR3 has 14 amino acids. The CDR3 DNA is TGTGCCTGGAAAATCTGGAGCTCTGGAAACACCATATATTTT. It specifies CAWKIWSSGNTIYF.

This clonotype qualifies as medium-sized. The chain has TRBV20-1 and TRBJ1-1, with 10 positions matching TRBD1. The CDR3 spans 14 residues. Germline values: CDR1 DFQATT, CDR2 SNEGSKA (reference sequence). Trimming cost V 4 bases and J 9 bases; bases outside gene matches: 11. CDR3: CSATGQGPRVKAFF. In nucleotides, the CDR3 is TGCAGTGCTACGGGACAGGGGCCGCGGGTGAAAGCTTTCTTT.

CDR3: CASSGGTGRSLHF. CDR3 coding DNA: TGTGCCAGCAGCGGCGGGACAGGAAGATCCCTCCACTTT. The gene calls are TRBV12-3 or TRBV12-4 and TRBJ1-6, with TRBD1 matching over 8 bases. CDR3 length: 13 amino acids. V gave up 6 bases and J gave up 14 bases; unmatched junction bases: 9.

This clonotype appeared many times. The chain links TRBV2 to TRBJ2-1; 8 bases agree with TRBD2. The CDR3 has 15 amino acids. From germline, CDR1 is SNHLY and CDR2 FYNNEI. V trimming: 7 bases; J trimming: 0 bases; junction bases outside the gene matches: 5. CDR3 protein: CASTLSGSSYNEQFF. The CDR3 bases are TGTGCCAGCACCCTAAGCGGGAGCTCCTACAATGAGCAGTTCTTC. Full variable domain (missing parts from reference TRBV2 and TRBJ2-1): EPEVTQTPSHQVTQMGQEVILRCVPISNHLYFYWYRQILGQKVEFLVSFYNNEISEKSEIFDDQFSVERPDGSNFTLKIRSTKLEDSAMYFCASTLSGSSYNEQFFGPGTRLTVL.

The table lists this clonotype with many counts. The chain is built from TRBV7-9 and TRBJ1-1; 7 bases are shared with TRBD1. The V and J ends lost 1 base and 5 bases, in that order; junction bases with no gene match: 7. Germline V CDR1 and CDR2: SEHNR, FQNEAQ (reference sequence). The length of the CDR3 is 15 residues. The CDR3 DNA is TGTGCCAGCAGCTTAGTTACAGGGGCTGTGACTGAAGCTTTCTTT. Amino acid sequence: CASSLVTGAVTEAFF. Combining the CDR3 with reference TRBV7-9 and TRBJ1-1 gives the whole variable domain DTGVSQNPRHKITKRGQNVTFRCDPISEHNRLYWYRQTLGQGPEFLTYFQNEAQLEKSRLLSDRFSAERPKGSFSTLEIQRTEQGDSAMYLCASSLVTGAVTEAFFGQGTRLTVV.

The V gene is TRBV20-1, the J gene TRBJ2-2; 10 bases line up with TRBD1. Trimming at V came to 0 bases and at J to 0 bases, leaving 7 bases not matched to a gene. CDR3 length: 18 residues. Germline V lookup: CDR1 DFQATT, CDR2 SNEGSKA (reference sequence). CDR3 sequence (DNA): TGCAGTGCTAGAGATCTCGTGGGGACAGGGGCGAACACCGGGGAGCTGTTTTTT. Translating gives CSARDLVGTGANTGELFF.

This clonotype was observed at least ten times. The chain recombines TRBV7-9 with TRBJ2-7; D gene uncertain. The V and J ends lost 4 bases and 3 bases respectively, with 10 bases between them. Germline V gene data show CDR1 as SEHNR and CDR2 as FQNEAQ (reference sequence). The CDR3 has 13 residues. The CDR3 sequence: CASSSPWGYEQYF. The CDR3 nucleotides are TGTGCCAGCAGCTCACCTTGGGGCTACGAGCAGTACTTC.

Notes on this clonotype: A much larger clone is a single base away; this may be a read error. The chain joins TRBV20-1 to TRBJ2-1; D remains unclear. This CDR3 has 14 amino acids. The germline CDR1 and CDR2 sequences are DFQATT and SNEGSKA (reference sequence). The CDR3 DNA reads TGCAGTGCTAGGGCCCCCCCTAACTACAATAAGCAGTTCTTC. Encoded protein: CSARAPPNYNKQFF.

This clonotype was recorded at least ten times. V and J are TRBV29-1 and TRBJ2-3; TRBD1 matches at 9 bases. Germline trimming cut 7 bases from V and 6 bases from J; bases unmatched to any gene: 14. CDR3 size: 15 residues. Germline V gene sequence: CDR1 SQVTM, CDR2 ANQGSEA. CDR3 sequence: CSASTGTGSRDTQYF. The CDR3 region has the DNA TGCAGCGCCTCTACCGGGACAGGGTCCAGGGATACGCAGTATTTT.

The chain couples TRBV9 to TRBJ2-1; 7 bases align to TRBD2. From germline, CDR1 is SGDLS and CDR2 YYNGEE. V gave up 0 bases and J gave up 9 bases; unmatched junction bases: 9. The CDR3 spans 15 residues. CDR3 residues: CASSVGGLGGVEQFF. The CDR3 DNA follows: TGTGCCAGCAGCGTAGGAGGATTGGGGGGGGTTGAGCAGTTCTTC.

The chain combines TRBV12-5 with TRBJ1-1; 7 nucleotides line up with TRBD1. The CDR3 contains 12 residues. V shed 5 bases, J shed 6 bases, and the junction held 3 bases outside the gene matches. The germline V gene has CDR1 LGHNT and CDR2 FRNRAP. CDR3 in amino acids: CASGADRAEAFF. As DNA, the CDR3 is TGTGCTAGTGGTGCAGACAGGGCTGAAGCTTTCTTT.

This clonotype was seen many times. The V and J genes are TRBV4-3 and TRBJ2-1; 9 bases agree with TRBD1. The V and J ends lost 4 bases and 2 bases, in that order; junction bases with no gene match: 6. This CDR3 spans 16 amino acids. Looked up from germline, CDR1 is LGHNA and CDR2 is YSLEER. The CDR3 DNA reads TGCGCCAGCAGCCTAGGGACAGGGCGGACCTACAATGAGCAGTTCTTC. Its translation: CASSLGTGRTYNEQFF.

This clonotype was counted at least ten times. This chain uses TRBV29-1 with TRBJ2-5; the D is unclear. Trimming took 1 base from V and 4 from J, leaving 13 bases between them. In germline, CDR1 is SQVTM, CDR2 ANQGSEA. This CDR3 has 14 amino acids. In nucleotides, the CDR3 is TGCAGCGTTGAAGGGCTTAGCATGGGAGAGACCCAGTACTTC. Translated, it gives CSVEGLSMGETQYF.

This clonotype came up a few times. Just one base apart from a much larger clone, this may be a read error. The chain links TRBV5-1 to TRBJ2-5, with a tentative D call TRBD1 (6 bases). The V gene lost 2 bases and the J gene lost 1 base, with 9 bases spanning the gap. This CDR3 is built from 14 residues. Germline V gives CDR1 SGHRS, CDR2 YFSETQ. CDR3 in amino acids: CASSFGQRQETQYF. Here the CDR3 DNA reads TGCGCCAGCAGCTTCGGACAGCGCCAAGAGACCCAGTACTTC.

This clonotype was found many times. The chain recombines TRBV7-3 with TRBJ2-1; 9 bases are a match to TRBD1. Losses at the gene ends were 5 bases for V and 1 base for J; bases not matched to a gene: 6. In germline, CDR1 is SGHTA, CDR2 FQGTGA. CDR3 size: 16 residues. CDR3 DNA: TGTGCCAGCAGCCTGACAGGGGGGGTATCCTACAATGAGCAGTTCTTC. It translates to CASSLTGGVSYNEQFF.

There are many counts of this clonotype. This chain joins TRBV28 and TRBJ1-4; 7 bases align to TRBD1. This CDR3 spans 17 amino acids. Germline V gene data show CDR1 as MDHEN and CDR2 as SYDVKM. The ends lost 6 bases at V and 5 bases at J; junction bases unmatched: 15. The CDR3 nucleotides read TGTGCCAGCAGCCCGCCGGGCAGAGGCAGGGGGAATGAAAAACTGTTTTTT. This sequence encodes CASSPPGRGRGNEKLFF.

The chain employs TRBV12-3 or TRBV12-4 and TRBJ2-6, with a possible D match to TRBD1 (5 bases). The CDR3 consists of 15 residues. V lost 6 bases and J lost 0, with 9 bases in between. CDR3: CASSYRSSGANVLTF. The CDR3, as DNA: TGTGCCAGCAGCTACAGGTCCTCTGGGGCCAACGTCCTGACTTTC.

This clonotype rates as medium-sized. This rearrangement joins TRBV29-1 to TRBJ1-2, with 7 bases lining up with TRBD1. V was pared by 0 bases and J by 2 bases, with 3 bases of the junction left unmatched. The germline CDR1 and CDR2 sequences are SQVTM and ANQGSEA. CDR3 length: 14 amino acids. The DNA of the CDR3 is TGCAGCGTTGAAGAAGGGGGCCGAAACTATGGCTACACCTTC. Translated, it gives CSVEEGGRNYGYTF. The full variable domain, its missing parts supplied by reference TRBV29-1 and TRBJ1-2, is SAVISQKPSRDICQRGTSLTIQCQVDSQVTMMFWYRQQPGQSLTLIATANQGSEATYESGFVIDKFPISRPNLTFSTLTVSNMSPEDSSIYLCSVEEGGRNYGYTFGSGTRLTVV.

The CDR3 bases are TGTGCCAGCAGCTCTCCTCAGGGGCTAGAGACCCAGTACTTC. It is translated as CASSSPQGLETQYF. The chain links TRBV5-4 to TRBJ2-5; D is possibly TRBD1 (6 bases). The CDR3 has 14 residues. CDR1 and CDR2 from the germline V gene are SGHNT and YYREEE (reference sequence). Between the trimmed V and J ends, which lost 3 bases and 4 bases, there was a span of 13 bases.

This clonotype showed up just a few times. This chain connects TRBV19 to TRBJ2-7, with 8 bases that match TRBD2. Germline V gene sequence: CDR1 LNHDA, CDR2 SQIVND (reference sequence). The trim removed 6 bases at V and 4 bases at J, leaving 11 bases unmatched. The CDR3 runs to 15 residues. CDR3 amino acids: CASRVTTGGSYEQYF. Here the CDR3 DNA reads TGTGCCAGTAGAGTTACGACGGGAGGGTCATACGAGCAGTACTTC.

This rearrangement joins TRBV6-5 to TRBJ2-5; 9 positions match TRBD2. V lost 5 bases and J lost 7; bases outside the gene matches: 5. Per germline, CDR1 MNHEY and CDR2 SVGAGI. The CDR3 consists of 13 residues. The CDR3 protein is CASSRTSEMTQYF. The CDR3 nucleotides read TGTGCCAGCAGTCGGACTAGCGAGATGACCCAGTACTTC.

This clonotype has at least ten counts. The chain combines TRBV7-3 with TRBJ2-3; D is perhaps TRBD2 (6 bases). Germline CDR1 and CDR2: SGHTA and FQGTGA. The CDR3 has 13 amino acids. Trimming took off 4 bases at V and 4 bases at J, with 9 bases between the two ends. CDR3 amino acids: CASSSGDSDTQYF. The CDR3 DNA sequence: TGTGCCAGCAGCTCCGGGGACTCAGATACGCAGTATTTT.

This clonotype was seen only a few times. The rearrangement joins TRBV9 to TRBJ2-2, with a possible D match to TRBD1 (5 bases). The CDR3 contains 15 residues. Germline loops: CDR1 SGDLS, CDR2 YYNGEE. Trimming took 3 bases from V and 5 from J, leaving 14 bases between them. The CDR3 DNA is TGTGCCAGCAGCGAGGGGTCGGGCGCGACCGGGGAGCTGTTTTTT. This sequence encodes CASSEGSGATGELFF.